A single TCR beta chain is shown here with its context. Its antigen is still unknown. The entry originates in a study of identical twins. Study results and caveats: Weaker excess twin sharing was observed in beta out-of-frame sequences.

TCRdb itself ran the 5' RACE reads through MiXCR, one entry per CDR3 protein. The data contain hundreds of thousands of distinct CDR3 sequences, about 24% of them seen just once; the ten biggest clones take up about 2.7%. CDR1 and CDR2 from the germline V gene are SQVTM and ANQGSEA. This CDR3 has 12 residues. The V end was cut by 6 bases, the J end by 0 bases, with 8 bases between. The same sample was also used in a study of T cells expressing NK-cell markers.

Sequencing used CD4+ T cells sorted from blood. V usage is TRBV29-1 and J usage is TRBJ2-5; D is undetermined. The source of this sequence is a woman in her late teens or twenties in good health. The chain's CDR3 is CSVIGYQETQYF. The DNA of the CDR3 is TGCAGCGTCATCGGTTACCAAGAGACCCAGTACTTC.